This T cell receptor (beta chain) emerged from a study of blood T cell repertoires in COVID-19. This clone was recorded many times. The germline CDR1 and CDR2 sequences are MRHNA and SNTAGT. The V end lost 6 bases, the J end lost 1 base, and 6 bases lay between the germline ends. The CDR3 contains 13 residues. Grouping used clinical history reported by participants in a survey and questionnaire. Symptom resolution, clearance, or two negative PCRs marked the recovered donors of Cohort 3. In the original processing: Nucleated cell number was recorded as an estimate derived from reference gene primer amplification. The method was immunoSEQ multiplex PCR; TCRdb's version includes in-frame clones alone and lacks a portion of them. The V and J calls and the clone size are those of that table, but D and trimming were determined from the DNA. The sample has about 190,000 clones, about 88% seen once.

This rearrangement joins TRBV6-4 to TRBJ2-2; a possible D gene is TRBD1 (6 bases). The origin of this receptor is a woman aged 25 to 39 who had recovered from COVID-19. The sequenced sample consisted of PBMCs or T cells enriched from blood (not recorded which). CDR3 in DNA: TGTGCCAGCAGCAGGGGGAACACCGGGGAGCTGTTTTTT. Translated: CASSRGNTGELFF.